These 32 T cell receptor beta chains came from one sample sequenced in a study of blood T cell repertoires in COVID-19. The data were produced by immunoSEQ multiplex PCR, yet TCRdb's version contains in-frame clones alone and is incomplete. The table records about 130,000 clones, around 83% of them present only once. Sequencing was carried out using peripheral blood. Source of these receptors: a man in his forties with active or convalescent COVID-19.

The chain has TRBV6-5 and TRBJ1-5; TRBD1 agrees at 8 bases. The CDR3 totals 14 residues. Germline CDR1 reads MNHEY; CDR2 reads SVGAGI. V trimming: 6 bases; J trimming: 6 bases; junction bases outside the gene matches: 7. The CDR3 loop reads CASRFQGAGQPQHF. CDR3 DNA: TGTGCCAGCAGATTCCAGGGGGCAGGTCAGCCCCAGCATTTT.

This clone was observed a single time. The V gene is TRBV5-6, the J gene TRBJ1-5; 10 bases line up with TRBD1. CDR1 and CDR2 (germline): SGHDT, YYEEEE. CDR3 length equals 15 residues. J gave up 6 bases and V 1 base, and 4 bases lay outside the gene matches. The CDR3, as DNA: TGTGCCAGCAGCTTGAGACAGGGGGCGGGTCAGCCCCAGCATTTT. Translating gives CASSLRQGAGQPQHF.

The chain is built from TRBV6-6 and TRBJ1-2; TRBD1 matches 11 bases. Germline loops: CDR1 MNHNY, CDR2 SVGAGI (reference sequence). This CDR3 spans 14 amino acids. J lost 7 bases, V lost 6 bases, and 7 bases had no gene match. The DNA for the CDR3 is TGTGCCAGCAGACGCCGGACAGGGGGCCTTGGCTACACCTTC. It translates to CASRRRTGGLGYTF.

This clone was observed a handful of times. The chain uses TRBV6-4 and TRBJ2-2; 8 nucleotides align to TRBD2. V shed 4 bases, J shed 2 bases, and the junction held 3 bases outside the gene matches. The V gene's germline CDR1 is MRHNA and CDR2 SNTAGT. The CDR3 runs to 15 residues. The CDR3 region is CASSVAGGNTGELFF. The CDR3 bases are TGTGCCAGCAGTGTCGCGGGGGGAAACACCGGGGAGCTGTTTTTT.

Of note for this clone: Germline is not matched at one junction end, which may reflect a read error. CDR3 bases: TGTGCCAGCAGCCAAAACGGACTAGCGGTCTTC. As protein: CASSQNGLAVF. The rearrangement joins TRBV3-1 (or the pseudogene TRBV3-2) to TRBJ2-7; 10 bases agree with TRBD2. Per the germline V gene, CDR1 is LGHDT and CDR2 is YNNKEL (reference sequence). There are 11 residues in the CDR3.

The rearrangement links TRBV3-1 (or the pseudogene TRBV3-2) to TRBJ1-5; TRBD1 aligns across 11 bases. CDR3 length: 17 amino acids. Germline V gives CDR1 LGHDT, CDR2 YNNKEL (reference sequence). Losses at the gene ends were 5 bases for V and 2 bases for J; bases not matched to a gene: 8. CDR3 coding DNA: TGTGCCAGCAGCAATTCGGGACAGGGGGAGGGCAATCAGCCCCAGCATTTT. It encodes CASSNSGQGEGNQPQHF.

This chain uses TRBV9 with TRBJ1-3; D is undetermined. The CDR3 totals 15 residues. V was shortened by 0 bases and J by 2 bases, with 9 bases between the two germline ends. Germline CDR1 SGDLS, CDR2 YYNGEE. CDR3 in DNA: TGTGCCAGCAGCGTAGCTGTGAGTACTGGAAACACCATATATTTT. It encodes CASSVAVSTGNTIYF.

The chain carries TRBV2 and TRBJ1-1; the D gene is possibly TRBD1 (6 bases). The CDR3 length is 15 residues. The germline V and J ends were trimmed by 8 bases and 3 bases, with 19 bases remaining between them. Germline values: CDR1 SNHLY, CDR2 FYNNEI. The CDR3 here is CASLTGIGAYTEAFF. CDR3 DNA sequence: TGTGCCAGCCTGACAGGCATCGGGGCGTACACTGAAGCTTTCTTT. Filled out from reference TRBV2 and TRBJ1-1, the complete variable domain reads EPEVTQTPSHQVTQMGQEVILRCVPISNHLYFYWYRQILGQKVEFLVSFYNNEISEKSEIFDDQFSVERPDGSNFTLKIRSTKLEDSAMYFCASLTGIGAYTEAFFGQGTRLTVV.

This chain joins TRBV6-5 and TRBJ2-5; 7 bases match TRBD2. V trimming: 9 bases; J trimming: 4 bases; junction bases outside the gene matches: 14. The germline V gene has CDR1 MNHEY and CDR2 SVGAGI. This CDR3 is built from 15 residues. This CDR3 is CASFWEGGYRETQYF. CDR3 DNA sequence: TGTGCCAGTTTCTGGGAGGGCGGGTATCGAGAGACCCAGTACTTC.

Only a few counts were recorded for this clone. This chain links TRBV7-9 with TRBJ2-7, with 8 bases aligning to TRBD1. V dropped 2 bases and J dropped 6; count of bases not matched to a gene: 6. Germline lookup yields CDR1 SEHNR and CDR2 FQNEAQ (reference sequence). This CDR3 spans 14 amino acids. CDR3 region: CASSLTGGQSEQYF. The CDR3 nucleotides read TGTGCCAGCAGCTTAACAGGGGGGCAATCCGAGCAGTACTTC. Combining the CDR3 with reference TRBV7-9 and TRBJ2-7 gives the whole variable domain DTGVSQNPRHKITKRGQNVTFRCDPISEHNRLYWYRQTLGQGPEFLTYFQNEAQLEKSRLLSDRFSAERPKGSFSTLEIQRTEQGDSAMYLCASSLTGGQSEQYFGPGTRLTVT.

The J gene is TRBJ1-5, the V gene TRBV19, with 7 bases fitting TRBD1. The CDR3 has 15 residues. V lost 1 base, J lost 3 bases, and 3 bases stayed unmatched. Germline CDR1 reads LNHDA; CDR2 reads SQIVND (reference sequence). CDR3 DNA: TGTGCCAGTAGTATAGGACAGGGCTACAATCAGCCCCAGCATTTT. This gives the protein CASSIGQGYNQPQHF.

The chain links TRBV11-2 to TRBJ2-7, with D maybe TRBD2 (5 bases). Trimming left V 10 bases short and J 4 bases short, with 17 bases between. The V gene's germline CDR1 is SGHAT and CDR2 FQNNGV. The CDR3 contains 13 residues. The CDR3 region is CATKGTEGYEQYF. DNA of the CDR3: TGTGCCACCAAGGGAACAGAGGGATACGAGCAGTACTTC. Combining the CDR3 with reference TRBV11-2 and TRBJ2-7 gives the whole variable domain EAGVAQSPRYKIIEKRQSVAFWCNPISGHATLYWYQQILGQGPKLLIQFQNNGVVDDSQLPKDRFSAERLKGVDSTLKIQPAKLEDSAVYLCATKGTEGYEQYFGPGTRLTVT.

This clone came up once. The rearrangement joins TRBV12-5 to TRBJ2-7; TRBD2 matches 7 bases. Germline trimming cut 1 base from V and 2 bases from J; bases unmatched to any gene: 2. Germline V CDR1 and CDR2: LGHNT, FRNRAP. The CDR3 has 14 amino acids. Here the CDR3 reads CASGLGGLAYEQYF. Here the CDR3 DNA reads TGTGCTAGTGGTTTGGGAGGACTAGCCTACGAGCAGTACTTC.

The chain couples TRBV2 to TRBJ2-5; 11 nucleotides align to TRBD2. Germline trimming cut 10 bases from V and 4 bases from J; bases unmatched to any gene: 5. Germline V lookup: CDR1 SNHLY, CDR2 FYNNEI. This CDR3 is built from 13 residues. CDR3 nucleotides: TGTGCCACCTTAGCGGGGGGGGGAGAGACCCAGTACTTC. Its translation: CATLAGGGETQYF.

In its sample, this clone was seen a few times. The sample has other DNA sequences that encode this CDR3 too. In nucleotides, the CDR3 is TGTGCCAGCAGTTTACGCGGGCAGAGCACAGATACGCAGTATTTT. This gives the protein CASSLRGQSTDTQYF. The chain links TRBV27 to TRBJ2-3; D may be TRBD2 (5 bases). Germline V gives CDR1 MNHEY, CDR2 SMNVEV (reference sequence). The CDR3 consists of 15 residues. The V and J ends lost 2 bases and 0 bases respectively, with 9 bases between them.

The J gene is TRBJ2-7, the V gene TRBV6-5; D not certain. Germline-derived CDR1 and CDR2 are MNHEY and SVGAGI. The CDR3 extends over 15 amino acids. V lost 5 bases, J lost 3 bases, and 17 bases lay in between. CDR3 nucleotide sequence: TGTGCCAGCAGTCGCCTCAGGTCGGTTGGCTACGAGCAGTACTTC. This codes for CASSRLRSVGYEQYF.

As regards this clone: Compared with germline, one end of the junction differs, possibly owing to a read error. V is TRBV19 and J is TRBJ2-4; TRBD1 matches 9 bases. The CDR3 has 13 amino acids. The germline V gene encodes CDR1 LNHDA and CDR2 SQIVND (reference sequence). This chain's CDR3 is CASSIGEGDRESF. The CDR3 DNA reads as TGTGCCAGTAGTATAGGAGAGGGGGACAGGGAGAGCTTC.

The chain has TRBV9 and TRBJ1-1, with TRBD1 identical over 9 bases. V dropped 3 bases and J dropped 1; count of bases not matched to a gene: 7. CDR1 SGDLS and CDR2 YYNGEE come from the germline V gene. This CDR3 is built from 16 residues. The CDR3 spells CASSAAQGAANTEAFF. CDR3 coding DNA: TGTGCCAGCAGCGCTGCACAGGGGGCAGCGAACACTGAAGCTTTCTTT.

The J gene is TRBJ2-6, the V gene TRBV13; perhaps TRBD2 as D (5 bases). Trimming shortened V by 4 bases and J by 4 bases, and 8 bases separated the two germline ends. The germline V gene encodes CDR1 PRHDT and CDR2 FYEKMQ (reference sequence). CDR3 size: 14 residues. The CDR3 nucleotides are TGTGCCAGCAGCTCTAGCAGAGGGGCCAACGTCCTGACTTTC. It yields the protein CASSSSRGANVLTF.

The chain joins TRBV28 to TRBJ2-3; TRBD1 agrees at 8 bases. The CDR3 spans 11 residues. V lost 9 bases and J lost 7; bases outside the gene matches: 3. From germline, CDR1 is MDHEN and CDR2 SYDVKM. As DNA, the CDR3 is TGTGCCAGTTCAGGGGGCTATACGCAGTATTTT. This translates into CASSGGYTQYF.

This chain links TRBV6-2 or TRBV6-3 with TRBJ2-7; 14 bases align to TRBD2. This CDR3 contains 19 residues. Trimming at V came to 5 bases and at J to 6 bases, leaving 18 bases not matched to a gene. The germline V gene has CDR1 MNHEY and CDR2 SVGEGT. DNA of the CDR3: TGTGCCAGCAGTCCAACAAGACTAGCGGGGGGGCCTCGAGTCGGCGAGCAGTACTTC. Translation gives CASSPTRLAGGPRVGEQYF.

V usage is TRBV27 and J usage is TRBJ2-1; TRBD1 aligns across 7 bases. CDR1 is MNHEY, CDR2 SMNVEV, per germline (reference sequence). The CDR3 has 14 residues. V was clipped by 5 bases and J by 6 bases; unmatched bases: 7. The CDR3 spells CASSNSGQPNEQFF. As DNA, the CDR3 is TGTGCCAGCAGTAATTCGGGACAGCCCAATGAGCAGTTCTTC.

The chain's CDR3 is CASSDKGLSGNTIYF. CDR3 coding DNA: TGTGCCAGCAGTGATAAGGGACTCTCTGGAAACACCATATATTTT. The chain carries TRBV2 and TRBJ1-3, with D perhaps matching TRBD1 (5 bases). With 3 bases removed from V and 0 bases from J, the gap between germline ends came to 9 bases. The V gene's germline CDR1 is SNHLY and CDR2 FYNNEI. CDR3 size: 15 residues. The full variable domain, its missing parts supplied by reference TRBV2 and TRBJ1-3, is EPEVTQTPSHQVTQMGQEVILRCVPISNHLYFYWYRQILGQKVEFLVSFYNNEISEKSEIFDDQFSVERPDGSNFTLKIRSTKLEDSAMYFCASSDKGLSGNTIYFGEGSWLTVV.

The rearrangement links TRBV5-4 to TRBJ2-5; 9 positions agree with TRBD2. Germline CDR1 reads SGHNT; CDR2 reads YYREEE (reference sequence). This CDR3 region has 17 residues. V trimming: 0 bases; J trimming: 5 bases; junction bases outside the gene matches: 11. Here the CDR3 DNA reads TGTGCCAGCAGCTTGGAAAGGGGCGGGGGGGCCGGCGAGACCCAGTACTTC. The encoded protein is CASSLERGGGAGETQYF. The full variable domain, its missing parts supplied by reference TRBV5-4 and TRBJ2-5, is ETGVTQSPTHLIKTRGQQVTLRCSSQSGHNTVSWYQQALGQGPQFIFQYYREEENGRGNFPPRFSGLQFPNYSSELNVNALELDDSALYLCASSLERGGGAGETQYFGPGTRLLVL.

The chain carries TRBV5-1 and TRBJ1-5, with D unresolved. Germline CDR1 reads SGHRS; CDR2 reads YFSETQ. Trimming took 0 bases from V and 1 from J, leaving 8 bases between them. The CDR3 contains 15 residues. The CDR3 nucleotides are TGCGCCAGCAGCTTGGAACCGGGGAGCAATCAGCCCCAGCATTTT. It translates to CASSLEPGSNQPQHF. Supplemented by reference TRBV5-1 and TRBJ1-5, the full variable domain reads KAGVTQTPRYLIKTRGQQVTLSCSPISGHRSVSWYQQTPGQGLQFLFEYFSETQRNKGNFPGRFSGRQFSNSRSEMNVSTLELGDSALYLCASSLEPGSNQPQHFGDGTRLSIL.

This clone came up once. CDR3 loop: CATSLAEEQFF. For the CDR3, the DNA is TGTGCCACCAGTCTTGCGGAAGAGCAGTTCTTC. The rearrangement uses TRBV24-1 and TRBJ2-1; no clear D gene. With 6 bases removed from V and 10 bases from J, the gap between germline ends came to 9 bases. The CDR3 is made up of 11 amino acids. Germline V gene sequence: CDR1 KGHDR, CDR2 SFDVKD.

The gene calls are TRBV3-1 (or the pseudogene TRBV3-2) and TRBJ2-7; TRBD1 matches 9 bases. The CDR3 has 15 residues. CDR1 and CDR2 from the germline V gene are LGHDT and YNNKEL (reference sequence). Trimming removed 3 bases from V and 6 bases from J; junction bases left unmatched: 9. CDR3 sequence: CASSQPGQGVSEQYF. In DNA form, the CDR3 reads TGTGCCAGCAGCCAGCCGGGACAGGGCGTCTCCGAGCAGTACTTC.

The DNA of the CDR3 is TGTGCCAGCAGTCTACGGGACAGCGATGAAAAACTGTTTTTT. It translates to CASSLRDSDEKLFF. This chain uses TRBV4-2 with TRBJ1-4; 7 bases fit TRBD1. The J segment lost 6 bases and the V segment lost 6 bases, leaving 7 bases of the junction unmatched. CDR1 and CDR2 from the germline V gene are LGHNA and YNFKEQ. This CDR3 contains 14 residues.

The table lists this clone with a count of one. This chain connects TRBV5-1 to TRBJ1-4; 10 nucleotides line up with TRBD1. The V segment lost 0 bases and the J segment 7 bases; nucleotides outside the gene matches: 3. The V gene's germline CDR1 is SGHRS and CDR2 YFSETQ. This CDR3 has 15 residues. The CDR3 region has the DNA TGCGCCAGCAGCTTGGGCGGACAGGGGGGTGAAAAACTGTTTTTT. Translated, it gives CASSLGGQGGEKLFF.

The V and J genes are TRBV6-6 and TRBJ2-7, with a weak D call TRBD1 (7 bases). The germline V gene encodes CDR1 MNHNY and CDR2 SVGAGI (reference sequence). The CDR3 is made up of 14 amino acids. V lost 8 bases and J 2 bases, leaving 16 bases between the germline ends. The CDR3 DNA sequence: TGTGCCAGCGGGCGGGACAGCCGGACCTACGAGCAGTACTTC. Protein: CASGRDSRTYEQYF.

CDR3 in DNA: TGTGCCAGCAGCCAAGGGGTCAGCAGGCCAATTGAAGCTTTCTTT. This encodes CASSQGVSRPIEAFF. The chain couples TRBV3-1 (or the pseudogene TRBV3-2) to TRBJ1-1; D gene uncertain. CDR1 is LGHDT, CDR2 YNNKEL, per germline (reference sequence). The CDR3 is made up of 15 amino acids. Trimming took off 1 base at V and 7 bases at J, with 16 bases between the two ends.

This chain connects TRBV2 to TRBJ1-2, with D perhaps matching TRBD1 (5 bases). V gave up 1 base and J gave up 4 bases, with 16 bases separating them. The CDR3 is 16 residues long. Per germline, CDR1 SNHLY and CDR2 FYNNEI. CDR3 region: CASSEVRKQVGYGYTF. CDR3 sequence (DNA): TGTGCCAGCAGTGAAGTGAGAAAACAGGTTGGCTATGGCTACACCTTC. Using reference TRBV2 and TRBJ1-2 for the parts outside the CDR3, the full variable domain is EPEVTQTPSHQVTQMGQEVILRCVPISNHLYFYWYRQILGQKVEFLVSFYNNEISEKSEIFDDQFSVERPDGSNFTLKIRSTKLEDSAMYFCASSEVRKQVGYGYTFGSGTRLTVV.